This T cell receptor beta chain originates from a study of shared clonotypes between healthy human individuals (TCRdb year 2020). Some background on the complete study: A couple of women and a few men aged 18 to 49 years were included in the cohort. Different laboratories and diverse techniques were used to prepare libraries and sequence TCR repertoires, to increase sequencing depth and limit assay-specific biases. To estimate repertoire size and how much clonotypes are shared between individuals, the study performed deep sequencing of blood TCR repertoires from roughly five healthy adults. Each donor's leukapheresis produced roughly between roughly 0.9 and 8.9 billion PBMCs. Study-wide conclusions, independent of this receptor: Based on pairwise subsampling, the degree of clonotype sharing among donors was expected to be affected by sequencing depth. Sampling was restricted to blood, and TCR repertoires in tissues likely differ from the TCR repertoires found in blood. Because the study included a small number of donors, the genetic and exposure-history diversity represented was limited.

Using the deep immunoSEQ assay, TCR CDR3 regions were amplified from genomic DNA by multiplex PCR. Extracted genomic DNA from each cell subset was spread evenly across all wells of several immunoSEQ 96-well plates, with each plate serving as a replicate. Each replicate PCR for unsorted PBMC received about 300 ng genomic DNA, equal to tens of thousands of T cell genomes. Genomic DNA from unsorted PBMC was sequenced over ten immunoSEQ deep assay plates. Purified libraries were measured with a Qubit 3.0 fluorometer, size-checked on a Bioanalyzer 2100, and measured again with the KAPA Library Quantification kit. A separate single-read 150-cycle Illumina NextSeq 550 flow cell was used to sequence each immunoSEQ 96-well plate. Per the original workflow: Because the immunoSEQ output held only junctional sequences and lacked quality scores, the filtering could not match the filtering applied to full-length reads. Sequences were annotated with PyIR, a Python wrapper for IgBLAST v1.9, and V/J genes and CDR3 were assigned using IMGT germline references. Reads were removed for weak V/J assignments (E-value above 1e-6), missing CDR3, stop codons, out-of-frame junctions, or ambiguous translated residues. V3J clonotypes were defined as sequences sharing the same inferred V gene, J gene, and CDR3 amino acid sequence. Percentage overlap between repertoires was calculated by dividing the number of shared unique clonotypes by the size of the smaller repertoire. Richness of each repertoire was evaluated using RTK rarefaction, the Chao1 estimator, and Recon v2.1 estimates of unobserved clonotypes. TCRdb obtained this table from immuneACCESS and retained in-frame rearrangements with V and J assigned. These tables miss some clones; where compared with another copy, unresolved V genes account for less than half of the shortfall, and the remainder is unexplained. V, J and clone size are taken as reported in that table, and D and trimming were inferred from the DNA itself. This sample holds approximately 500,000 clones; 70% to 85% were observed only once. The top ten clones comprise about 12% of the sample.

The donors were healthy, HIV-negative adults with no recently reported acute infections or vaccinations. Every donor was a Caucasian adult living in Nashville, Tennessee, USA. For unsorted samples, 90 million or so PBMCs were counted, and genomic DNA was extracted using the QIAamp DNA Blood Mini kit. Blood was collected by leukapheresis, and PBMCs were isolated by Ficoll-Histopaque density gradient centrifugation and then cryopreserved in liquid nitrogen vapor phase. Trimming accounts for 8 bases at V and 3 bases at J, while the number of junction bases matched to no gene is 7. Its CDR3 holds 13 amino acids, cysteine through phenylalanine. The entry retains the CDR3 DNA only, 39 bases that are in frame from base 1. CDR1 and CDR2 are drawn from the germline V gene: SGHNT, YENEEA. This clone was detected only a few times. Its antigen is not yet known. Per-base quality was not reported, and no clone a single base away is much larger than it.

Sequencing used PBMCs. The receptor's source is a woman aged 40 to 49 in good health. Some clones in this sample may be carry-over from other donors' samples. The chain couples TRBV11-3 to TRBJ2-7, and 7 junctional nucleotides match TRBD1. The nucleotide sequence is TGTGCCAGCGGCCGACAGGGAGACTACGAGCAGTACTTC. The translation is CASGRQGDYEQYF. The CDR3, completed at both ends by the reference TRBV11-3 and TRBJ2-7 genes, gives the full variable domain EAGVVQSPRYKIIEKKQPVAFWCNPISGHNTLYWYLQNLGQGPELLIRYENEEAVDDSQLPKDRFSAERLKGVDSTLKIQPAELGDSAVYLCASGRQGDYEQYFGPGTRLTVT.